A few counts support the clone carrying this TCR beta chain. Trimming removed 0 bases at V and 0 bases at J, with 24 bases between. The CDR3 covers 20 residues. Germline V gene data show CDR1 as DFQATT and CDR2 as SNEGSKA (reference sequence). This sample is part of a study of T-cell reconstitution after alpha-beta-depleted transplantation in children. Unique molecular identifiers were incorporated when the TCRbeta library was constructed. TCRdb called the PCR reads again in MiXCR, with one record for every CDR3 protein. The sample lists over 300,000 distinct CDR3 sequences, around a tenth occurring once.

This chain uses TRBV20-1 with TRBJ2-1; maybe TRBD1 (5 bases). This clonotype originated in a human donor who donated a stem cell graft to a child with acute lymphoblastic leukemia. This sample comprised PBMCs from the stem cell graft donor, obtained from the stem cell graft. CDR3 nucleotide sequence: TGCAGTGCTAGAGATCAGGGCCCTAACCAGCTCCCGAGCTCCTACAATGAGCAGTTCTTC. It is translated as CSARDQGPNQLPSSYNEQFF.